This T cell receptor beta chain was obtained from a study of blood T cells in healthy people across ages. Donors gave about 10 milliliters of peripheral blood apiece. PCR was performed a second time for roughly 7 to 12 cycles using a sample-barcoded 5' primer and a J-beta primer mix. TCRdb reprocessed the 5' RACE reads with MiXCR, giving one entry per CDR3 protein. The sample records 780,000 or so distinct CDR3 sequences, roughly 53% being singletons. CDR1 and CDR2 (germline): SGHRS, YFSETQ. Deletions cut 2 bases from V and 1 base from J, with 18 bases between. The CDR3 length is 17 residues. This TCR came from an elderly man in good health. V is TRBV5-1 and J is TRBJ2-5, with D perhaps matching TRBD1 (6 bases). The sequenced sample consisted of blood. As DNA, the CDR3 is TGCGCCAGCAGCTTTAACCCAAAAACAGGGTCCCAAGAGACCCAGTACTTC. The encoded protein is CASSFNPKTGSQETQYF.